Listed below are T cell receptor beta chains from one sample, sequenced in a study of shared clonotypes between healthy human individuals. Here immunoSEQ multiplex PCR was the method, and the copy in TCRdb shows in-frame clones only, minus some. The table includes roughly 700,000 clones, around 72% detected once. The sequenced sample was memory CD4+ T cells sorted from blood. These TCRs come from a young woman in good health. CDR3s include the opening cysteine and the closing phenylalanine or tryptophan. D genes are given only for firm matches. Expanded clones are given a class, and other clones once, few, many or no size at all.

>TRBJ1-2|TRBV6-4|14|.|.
TGTGCCAGCCGACGCGACGGATTCGCCTATGGCTACACCTTC
CASRRDGFAYGYTF
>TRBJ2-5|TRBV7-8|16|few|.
TGTGCCAGCAGCCCACCCCTCCGGACCTTCCAAGAGACCCAGTACTTC
CASSPPLRTFQETQYF
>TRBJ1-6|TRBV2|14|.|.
TGTGCCAGCAGTGAAGAGGGGACGAGATCACCCCTCCACTTT
CASSEEGTRSPLHF
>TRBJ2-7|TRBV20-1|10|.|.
TGCAGTGTCCCGATTTACGAGCAGTACTTC
CSVPIYEQYF
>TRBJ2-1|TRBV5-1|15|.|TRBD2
TGCGCCAGCAGTCTGTTAGCGGGAGTCAGCAATGAGCAGTTCTTC
CASSLLAGVSNEQFF
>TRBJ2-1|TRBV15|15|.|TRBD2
TGTGCCACCAGCTTGGGACTAGCGGGCATCAATGAGCAGTTCTTC
CATSLGLAGINEQFF
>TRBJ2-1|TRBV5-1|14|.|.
TGCGCCAGCAGCTCATCCGGGGGCTACAATGAGCAGTTCTTC
CASSSSGGYNEQFF
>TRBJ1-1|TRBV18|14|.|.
TGTGCCAGCTCAAAAACAGGGCCCGACACTGAAGCTTTCTTT
CASSKTGPDTEAFF
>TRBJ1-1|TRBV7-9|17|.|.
TGTGCCAGCAGCTTAGGTCAGGGGTCCCTCATGAACACTGAAGCTTTCTTT
CASSLGQGSLMNTEAFF
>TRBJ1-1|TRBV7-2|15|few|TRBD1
TGTGCCAGCAGCAAAGACAGGGTTGGAAACACTGAAGCTTTCTTT
CASSKDRVGNTEAFF
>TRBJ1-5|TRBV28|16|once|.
TGTGCCAGCAGTTGGGGCTTAGACTGGTACAATCAGCCCCAGCATTTT
CASSWGLDWYNQPQHF
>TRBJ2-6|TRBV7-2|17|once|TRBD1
TGTGCCAGCAGCCCAACCGGGACAGCCTCTGGGGCCAACGTCCTGACTTTC
CASSPTGTASGANVLTF
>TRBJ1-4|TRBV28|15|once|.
TGTGCCAGCAGGACACAGGTCAACGGGAATGAAAAACTGTTTTTT
CASRTQVNGNEKLFF
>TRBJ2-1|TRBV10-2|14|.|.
TGCGCCAGCAGTTGGTGGGAGGGGGACAATGAGCAGTTCTTC
CASSWWEGDNEQFF
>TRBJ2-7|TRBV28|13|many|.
TGTGCCAGCAGGTTTCCTACAGGGTCGAAGCAGTACTTC
CASRFPTGSKQYF
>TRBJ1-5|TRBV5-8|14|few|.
TGTGCCAGCAGCCACGGAGATAGCAATCAGCCCCAGCATTTT
CASSHGDSNQPQHF
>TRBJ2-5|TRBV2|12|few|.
TGTGCCAGCGGGTACAGACAAGAGACCCAGTACTTC
CASGYRQETQYF
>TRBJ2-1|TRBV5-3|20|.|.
TGTGCCAGAAGCTCATCTCACCCAAGTGCGGCCCAAGGACCCTACAATGAGCAGTTCTTC
CARSSSHPSAAQGPYNEQFF
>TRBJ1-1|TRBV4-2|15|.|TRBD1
TGTGCCAGCAGCACGCTGAGGGGGCCGGAGACTGAAGCTTTCTTT
CASSTLRGPETEAFF
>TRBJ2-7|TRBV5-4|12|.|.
TGTGCCAGCAGCTTGGCGGGGGCCGAGCAGTACTTC
CASSLAGAEQYF
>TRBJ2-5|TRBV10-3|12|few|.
TGTGCCGTCGGATTGGAGCCAGAGACCCAGTACTTC
CAVGLEPETQYF
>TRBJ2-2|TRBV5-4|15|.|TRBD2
TGTGCCAGCAGCTTGGTAGCGGGGGACACCGGGGAGCTGTTTTTT
CASSLVAGDTGELFF
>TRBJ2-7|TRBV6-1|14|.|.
TGTGCCAGCAGTGATCAGGGTATATCCTACGAGCAGTACTTC
CASSDQGISYEQYF
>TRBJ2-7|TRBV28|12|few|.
TGTGCCAGCGGGACTTCCTCCTACGAGCAGTACTTC
CASGTSSYEQYF
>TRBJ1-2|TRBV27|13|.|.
TGTGCCAGCAGACGTACAGGGTTGGATGGCTACACCTTC
CASRRTGLDGYTF
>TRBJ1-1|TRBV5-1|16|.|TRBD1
TGCGCCAGCAGCCTAGAAGCTCAGGGGGCGAGTACTGAAGCTTTCTTT
CASSLEAQGASTEAFF
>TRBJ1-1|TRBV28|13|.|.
TGTGCCAGCAGTTTATCAGGGTGGGCTGAAGCTTTCTTT
CASSLSGWAEAFF
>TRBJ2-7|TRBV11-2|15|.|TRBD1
TGTGCCAGCAGCGATCCGACAGGGGGCAAGGAAGAGCAGTACTTC
CASSDPTGGKEEQYF
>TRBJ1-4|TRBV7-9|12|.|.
TGTGCCAGCAGCACAGAAGCGGGAAAACTGTTTTTT
CASSTEAGKLFF
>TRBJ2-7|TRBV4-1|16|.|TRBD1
TGCGCCAGCAGCCAAGGACAGGCGACAGGGCGCTACGAGCAGTACTTC
CASSQGQATGRYEQYF
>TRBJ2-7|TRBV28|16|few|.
TGTGCCAGCAGCCACCTGGGTGGTCGGGGCCCCTACGAGCAGTACTTC
CASSHLGGRGPYEQYF
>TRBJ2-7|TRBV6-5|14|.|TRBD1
TGTGCCAGCAGTTACTCGGACAGGGTTACCGAGCAGTACTTC
CASSYSDRVTEQYF
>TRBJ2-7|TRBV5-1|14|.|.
TGCGCCAGCAGCCCCAGCCGGGGACCCTACGAGCAGTACTTC
CASSPSRGPYEQYF
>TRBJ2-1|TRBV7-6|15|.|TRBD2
TGTGCCAGCAGCTCCTCCAGCGGGAGGGCCTATGAGCAGTTCTTC
CASSSSSGRAYEQFF
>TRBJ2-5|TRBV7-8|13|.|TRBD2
TGTGCCAGCAGCGGGAGGGACCAAGAGACCCAGTACTTC
CASSGRDQETQYF
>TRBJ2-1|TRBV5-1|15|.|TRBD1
TGCGCCAGCAGCGAGACAACAGGGGGTGTGATTGAGCAGTTCTTC
CASSETTGGVIEQFF
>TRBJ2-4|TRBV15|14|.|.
TGTGCCACCAGCCCCGCAAGAGGGAGAGACATTCAGTACTTC
CATSPARGRDIQYF
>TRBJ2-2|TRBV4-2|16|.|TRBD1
TGTGCCAGCAGCCATGCCTGGGACAGCAGGACCGGGGAGCTGTTTTTT
CASSHAWDSRTGELFF
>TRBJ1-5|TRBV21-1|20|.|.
TGTGCCAGCAGAAAAGGAGTTATGGCGGCAGTTAGAACTAGCAATCAGCCCCAGCATTTT
CASRKGVMAAVRTSNQPQHF
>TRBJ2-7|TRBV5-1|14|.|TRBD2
TGCGCCAGCAGCTTAGGCGGGAGGGTCTACGAGCAGTACTTC
CASSLGGRVYEQYF
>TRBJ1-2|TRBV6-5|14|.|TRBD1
TGTGCCAGCGTCCAGGGGGCAGGCCACTATGGCTACACCTTC
CASVQGAGHYGYTF
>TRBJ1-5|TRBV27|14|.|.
TGTGCCAGCAGGGCACAGGGTGAGTTTGAGCCCCAGCATTTT
CASRAQGEFEPQHF
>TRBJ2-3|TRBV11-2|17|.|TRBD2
TGTGCCAGCAGCTTCCGCCGGACTAGCGGGAGGGCAGATACGCAGTATTTT
CASSFRRTSGRADTQYF
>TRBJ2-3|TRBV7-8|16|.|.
TGTGCCAGCAGCTTAGTTTTGGGGATGAGCACAGATACGCAGTATTTT
CASSLVLGMSTDTQYF
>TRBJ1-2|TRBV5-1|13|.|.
TGCGCCAGCAGCTTGGCTACAGGGTTCGAGGGGACCTTC
CASSLATGFEGTF
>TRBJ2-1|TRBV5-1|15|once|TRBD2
TGCGCCAGCAGCTTGGGAGCGGGAGCGGGCAATGAGCAGTTCTTC
CASSLGAGAGNEQFF
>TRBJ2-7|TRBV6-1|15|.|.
TGTGCCAGCAGCGAAGGGGCTGACGGGAGCCACGAGCAGTACTTC
CASSEGADGSHEQYF
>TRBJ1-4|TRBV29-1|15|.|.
TGCAGCCTTGAGACAAGCTGGGCCCCTAATGAAAAACTGTTTTTT
CSLETSWAPNEKLFF
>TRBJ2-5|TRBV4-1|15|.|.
TGCGCCAGCAGCCAGGTCGGTCTCCTAGTTGAGACCCAGTACTTC
CASSQVGLLVETQYF
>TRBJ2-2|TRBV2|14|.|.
TGTGCCAGCAGACCACTAGCAACGGCCGGGGAGCTGTTTTTT
CASRPLATAGELFF
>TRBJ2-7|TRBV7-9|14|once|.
TGTGCCAGCAGCTTAGGACAGGCCTCCTACGAGCAGTACTTC
CASSLGQASYEQYF
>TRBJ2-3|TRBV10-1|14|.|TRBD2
TGCGCCAGCCGGGGAGGGTTATCCACAGATACGCAGTATTTT
CASRGGLSTDTQYF
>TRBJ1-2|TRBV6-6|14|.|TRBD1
TGTGCCAGCAAGGGGACAGGACTTAACTATGGCTACACCTTC
CASKGTGLNYGYTF
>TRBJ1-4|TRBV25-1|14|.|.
TGTGCCAGCAGTTCAGATGCAACTAATGAAAAACTGTTTTTT
CASSSDATNEKLFF
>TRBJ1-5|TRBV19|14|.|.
TGTGCCAGTAGTCTCCGGGACATCAATCAGCCCCAGCATTTT
CASSLRDINQPQHF
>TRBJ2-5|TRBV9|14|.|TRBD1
TGTGCCAGCATCCTTCGGACAGGGCAAGAGACCCAGTACTTC
CASILRTGQETQYF
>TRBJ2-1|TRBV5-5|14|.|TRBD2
TGTGCCAGCAGCTCTAGCGGGAGAGTCTATGAGCAGTTCTTC
CASSSSGRVYEQFF
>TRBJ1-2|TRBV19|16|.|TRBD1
TGTGCCAGTAGCCCTACCCAGGGGGCGCGGTCCTATGGCTACACCTTC
CASSPTQGARSYGYTF